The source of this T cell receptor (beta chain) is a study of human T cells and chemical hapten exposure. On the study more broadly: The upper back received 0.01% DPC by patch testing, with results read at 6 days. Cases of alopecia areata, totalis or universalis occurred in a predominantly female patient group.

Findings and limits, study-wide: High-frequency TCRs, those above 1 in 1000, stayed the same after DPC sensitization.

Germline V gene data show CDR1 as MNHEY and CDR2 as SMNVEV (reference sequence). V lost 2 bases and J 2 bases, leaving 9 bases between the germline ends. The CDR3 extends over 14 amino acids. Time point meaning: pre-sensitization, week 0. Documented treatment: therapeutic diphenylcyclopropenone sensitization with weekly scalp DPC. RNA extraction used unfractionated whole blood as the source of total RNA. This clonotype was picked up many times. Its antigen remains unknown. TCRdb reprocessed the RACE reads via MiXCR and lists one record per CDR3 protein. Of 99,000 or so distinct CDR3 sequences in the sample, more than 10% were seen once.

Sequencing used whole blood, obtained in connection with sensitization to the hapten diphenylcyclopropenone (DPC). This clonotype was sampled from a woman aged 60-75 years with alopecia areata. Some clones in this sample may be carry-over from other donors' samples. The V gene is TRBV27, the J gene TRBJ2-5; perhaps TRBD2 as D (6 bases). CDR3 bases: TGTGCCAGCAGTTTAATGGGGGGTCAAGAGACCCAGTACTTC. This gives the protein CASSLMGGQETQYF.